This T cell receptor (beta chain) was observed in a study of T cells in Graves' hyperthyroidism and ophthalmopathy. This CDR3 has 16 amino acids. Per germline, CDR1 KGHDR and CDR2 SFDVKD. Using RNA transcripts as the source, TCR beta CDR3 regions were amplified. Using the HTBI primer set, a first-round RT-PCR was run on the TCR CDR3. In TCRdb, the multiplex PCR reads were re-called with MiXCR into one record per CDR3 protein. Altogether 350,000 to 400,000 distinct CDR3 sequences are present, 14% being singletons, with the ten largest covering approximately 10%. Regarding this clonotype: The junction departs from germline at one end; a sequencing error may be responsible.

The chain combines TRBV24-1 with TRBJ2-5, with 7 bases lining up with TRBD2. The source material was blood. This TCR derives from a woman in her sixties or seventies with Graves' hyperthyroidism. The CDR3 DNA follows: TGTGCCACCAGTGGTTTGGGTAGCGGGCAAGGAAAGACCCAGTACTTC. It specifies CATSGLGSGQGKTQYF.